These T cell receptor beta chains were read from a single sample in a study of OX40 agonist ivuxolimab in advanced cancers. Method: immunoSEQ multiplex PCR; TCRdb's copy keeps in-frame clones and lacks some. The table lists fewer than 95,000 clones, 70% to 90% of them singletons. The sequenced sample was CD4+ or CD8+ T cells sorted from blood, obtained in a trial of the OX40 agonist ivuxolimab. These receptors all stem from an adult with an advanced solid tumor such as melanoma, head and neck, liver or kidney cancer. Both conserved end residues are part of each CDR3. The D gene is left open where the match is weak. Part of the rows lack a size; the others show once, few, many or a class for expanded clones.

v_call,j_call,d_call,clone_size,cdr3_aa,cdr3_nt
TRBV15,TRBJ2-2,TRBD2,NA,CATSLERTSGPTGELFF,TGTGCCACCAGTCTAGAGAGGACTAGCGGTCCGACCGGGGAGCTGTTTTTT
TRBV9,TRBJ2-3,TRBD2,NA,CASSAELAGGPQVQYF,TGTGCCAGCAGCGCTGAACTAGCGGGAGGGCCCCAGGTGCAGTATTTT
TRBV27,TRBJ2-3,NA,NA,CASSLAGSTDTQYF,TGTGCCAGCAGTTTAGCGGGAAGCACAGATACGCAGTATTTT
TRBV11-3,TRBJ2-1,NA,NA,CASSLDRARNNEQFF,TGTGCCAGCAGCTTAGATAGGGCGCGGAACAATGAGCAGTTCTTC
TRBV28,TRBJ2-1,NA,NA,CASSSLLVFNEQFF,TGTGCCAGCAGTTCCCTCCTAGTTTTCAATGAGCAGTTCTTC
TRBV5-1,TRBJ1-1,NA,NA,CASGWTAGNTEAFF,TGCGCCAGCGGATGGACAGCTGGGAACACTGAAGCTTTCTTT
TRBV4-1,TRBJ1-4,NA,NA,CASSQDVEGANEKLFF,TGCGCCAGCAGCCAAGATGTGGAGGGGGCTAATGAAAAACTGTTTTTT
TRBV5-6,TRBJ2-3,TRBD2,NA,CASSLPVAGGKTDTQYF,TGTGCCAGCAGCCTCCCGGTAGCGGGAGGGAAGACAGATACGCAGTATTTT
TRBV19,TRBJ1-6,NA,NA,CASRQRQSEDSPLHF,TGTGCCAGTAGGCAAAGACAGAGCGAGGATTCACCCCTCCACTTT
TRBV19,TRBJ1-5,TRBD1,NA,CASTKGSGTGVRQPQHF,TGTGCCAGTACCAAAGGCTCCGGGACAGGGGTACGTCAGCCCCAGCATTTT
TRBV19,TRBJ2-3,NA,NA,CASMVSGTDTQYF,TGTGCCAGTATGGTCTCGGGCACAGATACGCAGTATTTT
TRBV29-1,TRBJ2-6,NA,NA,CSVEDWESGANVLTF,TGCAGCGTTGAAGATTGGGAATCCGGGGCCAACGTCCTGACTTTC
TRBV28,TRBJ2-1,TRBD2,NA,CASTSGRVSGLVRNEQFF,TGTGCCAGCACCTCCGGCCGGGTCTCGGGACTAGTGCGCAATGAGCAGTTCTTC
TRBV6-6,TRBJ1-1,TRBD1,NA,CASSPDRVKTEAFF,TGTGCCAGCAGTCCAGACAGGGTTAAAACTGAAGCTTTCTTT
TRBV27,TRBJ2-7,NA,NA,CASSLYAGAHEQYF,TGTGCCAGCAGTTTATATGCAGGGGCGCACGAGCAGTACTTC
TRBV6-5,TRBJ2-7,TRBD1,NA,CASSSGQGPLYEQYF,TGTGCCAGCAGCTCCGGACAGGGTCCCCTCTACGAGCAGTACTTC
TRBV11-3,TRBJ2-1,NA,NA,CASSWTSYEQFF,TGTGCCAGCAGCTGGACCAGTTATGAGCAGTTCTTC
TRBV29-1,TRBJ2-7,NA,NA,CSVAGPLGDEQYF,TGCAGCGTTGCCGGGCCCCTGGGGGACGAGCAGTACTTC
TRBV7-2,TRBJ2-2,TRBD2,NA,CASSAIRAGMENTGELFF,TGTGCCAGCAGCGCAATTCGAGCGGGAATGGAGAACACCGGGGAGCTGTTTTTT
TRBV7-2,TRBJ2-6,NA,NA,CASRSGANVLTF,TGTGCCAGCAGATCTGGGGCCAACGTCCTGACTTTC
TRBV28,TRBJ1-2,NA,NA,CASSQVQYGYTF,TGTGCCAGCAGTCAAGTGCAATATGGCTACACCTTC
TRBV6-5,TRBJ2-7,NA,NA,CASSYGFGPYEQYF,TGTGCCAGCAGTTACGGTTTTGGCCCCTACGAGCAGTACTTC
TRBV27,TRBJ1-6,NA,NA,CASSSNREGSPLHF,TGTGCCAGCAGTTCTAACAGGGAGGGTTCACCCCTCCACTTT
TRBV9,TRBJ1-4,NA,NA,CASSVGALSQEKLFF,TGTGCCAGCAGCGTAGGGGCCCTATCCCAGGAAAAACTGTTTTTT
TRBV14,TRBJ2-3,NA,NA,CASSPLLNRALTDTQYF,TGTGCCAGCAGCCCGCTACTAAACAGGGCCCTCACAGATACGCAGTATTTT
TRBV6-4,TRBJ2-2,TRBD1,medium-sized,CASSLGGDTGELFF,TGTGCCAGCAGTTTAGGGGGCGACACCGGGGAGCTGTTTTTT
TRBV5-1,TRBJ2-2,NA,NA,CASSLVYDTGELFF,TGCGCCAGCAGCTTGGTCTATGACACCGGGGAGCTGTTTTTT
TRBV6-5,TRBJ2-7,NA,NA,CASSWGRGRYEQYF,TGTGCCAGCAGTTGGGGGCGGGGGAGATACGAGCAGTACTTC
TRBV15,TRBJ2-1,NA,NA,CATRDKGSYNEQFF,TGTGCCACCCGGGACAAAGGCTCCTACAATGAGCAGTTCTTC
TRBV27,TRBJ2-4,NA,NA,CASSYADGNIQYF,TGTGCCAGCAGTTACGCGGACGGAAACATTCAGTACTTC
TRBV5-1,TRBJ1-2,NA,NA,CASTSLSGKSGYTF,TGCGCCAGCACCTCGTTGTCAGGGAAGAGCGGCTACACCTTC
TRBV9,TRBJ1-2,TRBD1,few,CASSVHRDRGNYGYTF,TGTGCCAGCAGCGTCCACCGGGACAGGGGAAACTATGGCTACACCTTC
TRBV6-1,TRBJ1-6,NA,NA,CASRRASRSPLHF,TGTGCCAGCAGGAGGGCGTCCCGTTCACCCCTCCACTTT
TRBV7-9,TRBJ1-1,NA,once,CASSISRILDGAFF,TGTGCCAGCAGCATAAGTCGGATCCTAGACGGAGCTTTCTTT
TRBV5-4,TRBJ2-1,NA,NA,CASSGPRHEQFF,TGTGCCAGCTCCGGTCCGAGACATGAGCAGTTCTTC
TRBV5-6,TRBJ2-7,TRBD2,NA,CASSSGWDYSYEQYF,TGTGCCAGCAGCTCTGGATGGGACTACTCCTACGAGCAGTACTTC
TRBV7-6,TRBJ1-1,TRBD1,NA,CASSLDRGTEAFF,TGTGCCAGCAGCCTGGACAGGGGCACTGAAGCTTTCTTT
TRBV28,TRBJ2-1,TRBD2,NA,CASSRSSGRRYNEQFF,TGTGCCAGCAGTCGGTCTAGCGGGAGGCGATACAATGAGCAGTTCTTC
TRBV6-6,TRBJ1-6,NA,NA,CASTDGNSPLHF,TGTGCCAGCACAGACGGCAATTCACCCCTCCACTTT
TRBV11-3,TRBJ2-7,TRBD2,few,CASSFSLGRATAGGTYEQYF,TGTGCCAGCAGCTTCTCTTTGGGGCGGGCCACAGCGGGAGGCACCTACGAGCAGTACTTC
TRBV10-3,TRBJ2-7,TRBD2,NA,CAISSSGESYEQYF,TGTGCCATCAGTTCTAGCGGAGAATCCTACGAGCAGTACTTC
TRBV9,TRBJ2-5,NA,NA,CASSVAGSQETQYF,TGTGCCAGCAGCGTAGCTGGCTCCCAAGAGACCCAGTACTTC
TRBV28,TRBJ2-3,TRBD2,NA,CASSLVSGRSTDTQYF,TGTGCCAGCAGTTTAGTTAGCGGGAGGAGCACAGATACGCAGTATTTT
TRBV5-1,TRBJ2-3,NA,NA,CASAGTLSTDTQYF,TGCGCCAGCGCCGGGACTCTTAGCACAGATACGCAGTATTTT
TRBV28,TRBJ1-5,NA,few,CASSFGLQPQHF,TGTGCCAGCAGTTTTGGCCTTCAGCCCCAGCATTTT
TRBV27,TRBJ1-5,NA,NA,CASSLYDGNQPQHF,TGTGCCAGCAGTTTATACGACGGCAATCAGCCCCAGCATTTT
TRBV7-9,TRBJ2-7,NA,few,CASTRDTRSEQYF,TGTGCCAGCACCCGGGACACGCGGAGCGAGCAGTACTTC
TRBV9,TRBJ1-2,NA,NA,CASSPGGAYGYTF,TGTGCCAGCAGCCCTGGGGGAGCCTATGGCTACACCTTC
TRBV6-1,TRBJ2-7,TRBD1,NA,CATLTGTSYEQYF,TGTGCCACCTTGACAGGGACGTCCTACGAGCAGTACTTC
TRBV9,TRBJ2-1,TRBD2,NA,CASSAREGLAGPNEQFF,TGTGCCAGCAGCGCCCGAGAGGGACTAGCGGGACCCAATGAGCAGTTCTTC